These T cell receptor beta chains were read from a single sample in a study of metastatic and nonmetastatic thyroid tumors. Via MiXCR, TCRdb re-called the PCR reads. The sample consists of more than 90,000 clones, approximately 11% of them appearing once. The sample comprised blood. All receptors derive from a female donor with papillary thyroid cancer or a benign thyroid nodule (not recorded which). Some clones in this sample may be carry-over from other donors' samples. CDR3s include the opening cysteine and the closing phenylalanine or tryptophan.

>TRBJ1-2|TRBV20-1
CSARGTGVVGGYTF
>TRBJ1-2|TRBV5-6
CASSYGQPYGYTF
>TRBJ2-2|TRBV10-3
CASLALTGELFF
>TRBJ2-1|TRBV6-2/TRBV6-3
CASSYSGLAGSYNEQFF
>TRBJ2-2|TRBV6-1
CASSLAGAQDTRELFF
>TRBJ1-1|TRBV19
CASSIWGLNTEAFF
>TRBJ2-3|TRBV29-1
CSVGSRGTRTDTQYF
>TRBJ1-5|TRBV7-8
CASSYASTFSNQPQHF
>TRBJ2-1|TRBV11-1
CASSAETGSYNGQFF
>TRBJ2-1|TRBV20-1
CSARGDNDQFF
>TRBJ2-2|TRBV9
CASSVWGQGNTGELFF
>TRBJ1-2|TRBV9
CASSAHSTYYGYTF
>TRBJ2-1|TRBV12-3/TRBV12-4
CASSPPGENEQFF
>TRBJ2-5|TRBV5-6
CASSLGIGGGYQETQYF